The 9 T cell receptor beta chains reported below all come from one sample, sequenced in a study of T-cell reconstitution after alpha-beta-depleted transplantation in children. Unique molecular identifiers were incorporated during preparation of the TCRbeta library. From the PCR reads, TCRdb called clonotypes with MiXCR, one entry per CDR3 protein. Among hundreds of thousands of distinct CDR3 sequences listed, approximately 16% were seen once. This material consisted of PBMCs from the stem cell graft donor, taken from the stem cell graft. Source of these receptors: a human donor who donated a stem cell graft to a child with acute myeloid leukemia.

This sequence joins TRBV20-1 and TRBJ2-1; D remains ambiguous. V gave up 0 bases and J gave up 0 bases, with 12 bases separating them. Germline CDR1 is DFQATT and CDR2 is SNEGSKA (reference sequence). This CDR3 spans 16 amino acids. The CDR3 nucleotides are TGCAGTGCTAGAGATCTTGGCATTATCTCCTACAATGAGCAGTTCTTC. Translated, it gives CSARDLGIISYNEQFF.

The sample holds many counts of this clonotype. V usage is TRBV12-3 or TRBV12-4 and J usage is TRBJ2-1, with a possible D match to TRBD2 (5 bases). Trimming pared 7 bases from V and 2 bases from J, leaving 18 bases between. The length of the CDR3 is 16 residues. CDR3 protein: CASISRGSGTYNEQFF. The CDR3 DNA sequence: TGTGCCAGCATCTCCCGCGGCAGCGGCACCTACAATGAGCAGTTCTTC.

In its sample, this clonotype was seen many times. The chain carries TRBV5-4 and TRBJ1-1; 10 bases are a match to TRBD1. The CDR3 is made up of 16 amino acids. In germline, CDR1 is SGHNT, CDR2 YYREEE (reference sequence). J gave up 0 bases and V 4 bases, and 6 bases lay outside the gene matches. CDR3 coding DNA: TGTGCCAGCAGCCGGGACAGGGGCACCATGAACACTGAAGCTTTCTTT. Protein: CASSRDRGTMNTEAFF. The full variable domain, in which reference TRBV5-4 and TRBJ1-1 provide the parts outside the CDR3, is ETGVTQSPTHLIKTRGQQVTLRCSSQSGHNTVSWYQQALGQGPQFIFQYYREEENGRGNFPPRFSGLQFPNYSSELNVNALELDDSALYLCASSRDRGTMNTEAFFGQGTRLTVV.

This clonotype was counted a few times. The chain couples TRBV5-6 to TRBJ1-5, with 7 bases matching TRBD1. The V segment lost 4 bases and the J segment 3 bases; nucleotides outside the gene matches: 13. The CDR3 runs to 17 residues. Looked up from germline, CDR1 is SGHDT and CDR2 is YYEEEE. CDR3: CASSPHRPGGVNQPQHF. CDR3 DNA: TGTGCCAGCAGCCCGCACCGGCCAGGGGGAGTCAATCAGCCCCAGCATTTT.

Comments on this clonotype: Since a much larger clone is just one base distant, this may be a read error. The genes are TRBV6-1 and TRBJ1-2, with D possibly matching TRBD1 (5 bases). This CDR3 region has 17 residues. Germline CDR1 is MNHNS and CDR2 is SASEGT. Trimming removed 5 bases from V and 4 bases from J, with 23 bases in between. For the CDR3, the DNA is TGTGCCAGCAGTCCGCTTTATATAGACGGGGGAATCTATGGCTACACCTTC. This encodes CASSPLYIDGGIYGYTF.

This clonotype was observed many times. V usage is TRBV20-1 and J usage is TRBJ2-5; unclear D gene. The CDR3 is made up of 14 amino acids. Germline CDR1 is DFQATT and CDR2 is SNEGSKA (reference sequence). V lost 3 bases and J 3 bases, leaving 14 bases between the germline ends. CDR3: CSASSTQRKETQYF. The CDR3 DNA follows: TGCAGTGCTAGCTCGACTCAGCGTAAAGAGACCCAGTACTTC.

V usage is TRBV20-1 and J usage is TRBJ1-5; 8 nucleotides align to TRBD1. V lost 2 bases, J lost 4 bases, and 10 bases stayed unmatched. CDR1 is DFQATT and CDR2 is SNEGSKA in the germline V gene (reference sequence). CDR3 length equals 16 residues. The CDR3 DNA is TGCAGTGCTAGACATTCCGGGACAGGCTATAATCAGCCCCAGCATTTT. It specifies CSARHSGTGYNQPQHF.

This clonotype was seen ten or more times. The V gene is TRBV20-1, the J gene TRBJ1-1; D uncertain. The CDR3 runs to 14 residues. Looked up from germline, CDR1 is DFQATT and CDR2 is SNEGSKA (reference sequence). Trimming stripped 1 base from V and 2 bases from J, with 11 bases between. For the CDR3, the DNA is TGCAGTGCTAGAGTTACCGGCCTTAACACTGAAGCTTTCTTT. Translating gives CSARVTGLNTEAFF.

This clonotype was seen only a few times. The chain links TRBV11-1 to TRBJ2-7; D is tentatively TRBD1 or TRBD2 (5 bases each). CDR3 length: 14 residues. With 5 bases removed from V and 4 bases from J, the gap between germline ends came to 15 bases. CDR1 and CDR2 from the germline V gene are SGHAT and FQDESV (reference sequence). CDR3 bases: TGTGCCAGCAGCCCAACCCGGGACCCTTACGAGCAGTACGTC. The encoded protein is CASSPTRDPYEQYV.